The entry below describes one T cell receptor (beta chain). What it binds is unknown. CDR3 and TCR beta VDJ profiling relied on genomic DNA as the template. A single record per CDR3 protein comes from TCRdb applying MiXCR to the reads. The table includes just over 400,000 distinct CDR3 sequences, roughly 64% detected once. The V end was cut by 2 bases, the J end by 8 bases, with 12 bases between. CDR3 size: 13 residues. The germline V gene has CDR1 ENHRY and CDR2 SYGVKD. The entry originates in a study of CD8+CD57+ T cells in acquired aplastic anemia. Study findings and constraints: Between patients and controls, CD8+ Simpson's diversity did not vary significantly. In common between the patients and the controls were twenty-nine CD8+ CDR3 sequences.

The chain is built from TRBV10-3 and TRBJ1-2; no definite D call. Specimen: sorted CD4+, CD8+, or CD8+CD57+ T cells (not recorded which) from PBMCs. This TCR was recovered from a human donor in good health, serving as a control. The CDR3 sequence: CAISERELRGYTF. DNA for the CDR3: TGTGCCATCAGTGAGAGGGAACTGAGGGGCTACACCTTC.